This is a list of T cell receptor beta chains from one sample in a study of vaccination and CD4 T cells after COVID-19. TCRdb used MiXCR to reprocess the PCR reads, holding one entry per CDR3 protein. This sample has about 15,000 distinct CDR3 sequences, with about 35% found just once. These TCRs' antigens remain unknown. The specimen sequenced was cultured CD4+ T cells from blood. Source of these receptors: a human donor with COVID-19. Both conserved end residues are trimmed from each CDR3.

cdr3_aa j_call cdr3_length v_call
ASRTPGSNYGYT TRBJ1-2 12 TRBV12-3/TRBV12-4
ASSYSPERDRGRRETQY TRBJ2-5 17 TRBV6-7
VSSGTGGYGYT TRBJ1-2 11 TRBV27
AGSGINYQETQY TRBJ2-5 12 TRBV7-2
ASSPAALAFRGNTIY TRBJ1-3 15 TRBV7-2
ASSPVEETQY TRBJ2-5 10 TRBV7-7
ASGGGQVGPQH TRBJ1-5 11 TRBV28
ASSILAGQY TRBJ2-3 9 TRBV7-2
ATSRDPGPSGNTIY TRBJ1-3 14 TRBV15
ASRPIPQGVGFNSPLH TRBJ1-6 16 TRBV27
ASLAVLAGNYGYT TRBJ1-2 13 TRBV21-1
ASSEARGGQPQH TRBJ1-5 12 TRBV6-1
ASSPRGYT TRBJ1-2 8 TRBV14
ASSETTGRGAF TRBJ1-1 11 TRBV6-1
ASSLLPSGQETQY TRBJ2-5 13 TRBV11-3
ASSSGANRVNQPQH TRBJ1-5 14 TRBV27
ASSQQTRGQGAVGSYNEQF TRBJ2-1 19 TRBV4-2
SARDLYEQY TRBJ2-7 9 TRBV20-1
SARAFSGGEKLF TRBJ1-4 12 TRBV20-1
ASSLEGYSNQPQH TRBJ1-5 13 TRBV5-1
ASSHGDSDQYTMNTEAF TRBJ1-1 17 TRBV4-1
ASSLTHVGTKNIQY TRBJ2-4 14 TRBV7-2
ASSPDRVGTEAF TRBJ1-1 12 TRBV11-1
SVVGGQGIIQY TRBJ2-4 11 TRBV29-1
ASGATGLGEKLF TRBJ1-4 12 TRBV19
ASSRATNEKLF TRBJ1-4 11 TRBV14
ASSDSGANVLT TRBJ2-6 11 TRBV12-3/TRBV12-4
SASAHYEQY TRBJ2-7 9 TRBV20-1
ASKRDFEETQY TRBJ2-5 11 TRBV28
ASRQNPAPYNEQF TRBJ2-1 13 TRBV7-2
AIREVSGGITDTQY TRBJ2-3 14 TRBV10-3
ATSSTDRETQY TRBJ2-5 11 TRBV24-1
ASSAQGVGNEKLF TRBJ1-4 13 TRBV19
ASSLTRQGALLSGNTIY TRBJ1-3 17 TRBV27
ASSLVNEAF TRBJ1-1 9 TRBV7-8
SAKETGYGELF TRBJ2-2 11 TRBV20-1
SVGQSNTDTQY TRBJ2-3 11 TRBV29-1
ASSDLRGKGTVGGELF TRBJ2-2 16 TRBV6-1
AWSTQGAGEKLF TRBJ1-4 12 TRBV30
ASRGGFMASYEQY TRBJ2-7 13 TRBV25-1
SARPPANTGELF TRBJ2-2 12 TRBV20-1